Following are 19 T cell receptor beta chains from one sample sequenced in a study of liver allograft versus peripheral blood T cells. Study information: Repertoires from peripheral blood of liver transplant recipients were compared with those inside their transplanted livers.

TCRdb independently ran MiXCR on the reads; one entry per CDR3 protein. The sample has thousands of distinct CDR3 sequences, around 16% seen once. All receptors derive from a human patient who had a liver transplant. Some T cells may be the graft donor's.

The rearrangement links TRBV5-5 to TRBJ2-7, with TRBD1 matching over 12 bases. The V and J ends lost 0 bases and 6 bases, in that order; junction bases with no gene match: 1. This CDR3 is built from 14 residues. CDR1 and CDR2 (germline): SGHKS, YYEKEE (reference sequence). CDR3 region: CASSLVGQGAEQYF. The CDR3 nucleotides are TGTGCCAGCAGCTTGGTGGGACAGGGGGCCGAGCAGTACTTC. The full variable domain, with the rest looked up from reference TRBV5-5 and TRBJ2-7, is DAGVTQSPTHLIKTRGQQVTLRCSPISGHKSVSWYQQVLGQGPQFIFQYYEKEERGRGNFPDRFSARQFPNYSSELNVNALLLGDSALYLCASSLVGQGAEQYFGPGTRLTVT.

V and J are TRBV20-1 and TRBJ1-2; TRBD1 matches at 7 bases. Germline V lookup: CDR1 DFQATT, CDR2 SNEGSKA (reference sequence). CDR3 length equals 17 residues. V lost 3 bases to trimming and J lost 1 base; unmatched junction nucleotides: 14. For the CDR3, the DNA is TGCAGTGCTAGCCTCTGGGACAGTAAAGTGGGTAACTATGGCTACACCTTC. Protein sequence: CSASLWDSKVGNYGYTF.

The V gene is TRBV20-1, the J gene TRBJ1-5; D might be TRBD1 (6 bases). The V gene's germline CDR1 is DFQATT and CDR2 SNEGSKA (reference sequence). CDR3 size: 16 residues. V lost 1 base and J 4 bases, leaving 17 bases between the germline ends. Here the CDR3 reads CSARGGSGVQNQPQHF. The CDR3 coding sequence is TGCAGTGCTAGAGGCGGCTCAGGGGTTCAAAATCAGCCCCAGCATTTT.

This clonotype ranks as medium-sized (0.01 to 0.1%). The chain carries TRBV27 and TRBJ2-7; D remains ambiguous. Germline loops: CDR1 MNHEY, CDR2 SMNVEV (reference sequence). V was cut by 6 bases and J by 5 bases, with 17 bases left in between. This CDR3 region has 14 residues. CDR3 coding DNA: TGTGCCAGCAGCCCCTCGAACCAGGTCGACGAGCAGTACTTC. Encoded protein: CASSPSNQVDEQYF.

This clonotype was detected a few times. This chain joins TRBV3-1 and TRBJ2-1; D perhaps matches TRBD1 (5 bases). Germline lookup yields CDR1 LGHDT and CDR2 YNNKEL (reference sequence). The CDR3 runs 13 residues. With 4 bases removed from V and 9 bases from J, the gap between germline ends came to 13 bases. The CDR3 bases are TGTGCCAGCAGCCTAAGACGCGACAGTGAGCAGTTCTTC. It encodes CASSLRRDSEQFF.

This clonotype is medium-sized (0.01 to 0.1%) within its sample. The chain couples TRBV10-3 to TRBJ1-3, with TRBD1 identical over 11 bases. This CDR3 has 15 residues. V shed 6 bases, J shed 8 bases, and the junction held 9 bases outside the gene matches. Germline CDR1 is ENHRY and CDR2 is SYGVKD. The CDR3: CAISPGQGATDTIYF. The CDR3 DNA reads as TGTGCCATCAGCCCTGGACAGGGGGCGACGGACACCATATATTTT.

This clonotype ranks as medium-sized. This rearrangement joins TRBV6-6 to TRBJ2-5, with D uncertain. The germline CDR1 and CDR2 sequences are MNHNY and SVGAGI (reference sequence). The germline V and J ends were trimmed by 5 bases and 5 bases, with 15 bases remaining between them. The CDR3 is made up of 14 amino acids. The CDR3 DNA reads TGTGCCAGCAGTCCCGGACGCCAGGAGGAGACCCAGTACTTC. Its protein is CASSPGRQEETQYF.

The rearrangement links TRBV19 to TRBJ2-7; a possible D gene is TRBD1 (5 bases). V shed 6 bases and J shed 2 bases, with 14 bases lying between them. CDR3 length equals 14 residues. Germline CDR1 reads LNHDA; CDR2 reads SQIVND (reference sequence). The CDR3 DNA reads TGTGCCAGTAGCTCCCAGGTGGGGCCCTACGAGCAGTACTTC. Its translation is CASSSQVGPYEQYF.

This clonotype was seen ten or more times. The J gene is TRBJ2-3, the V gene TRBV6-2 or TRBV6-3; 8 positions match TRBD2. The CDR3 spans 15 residues. V lost 7 bases to trimming and J lost 3 bases; unmatched junction nucleotides: 9. Germline V gene lookup returns CDR1 MNHEY and CDR2 SVGEGT. The CDR3 DNA is TGTGCCAGCAACCAGCGGGAGTCTAGAACAGATACGCAGTATTTT. This codes for CASNQRESRTDTQYF.

This clonotype is labeled as medium-sized. The J gene is TRBJ2-7, the V gene TRBV29-1; D tentatively reads TRBD1 or TRBD2 (5 bases each). Germline CDR1 reads SQVTM; CDR2 reads ANQGSEA. This CDR3 is 13 amino acids long. The CDR3 sequence: CSIKMVGPYEQYF. In DNA, the CDR3 is TGCAGTATCAAAATGGTGGGACCCTACGAGCAGTACTTC.

This clonotype has a count of ten or more. The rearrangement joins TRBV6-6 to TRBJ2-7; 11 positions agree with TRBD2. Germline V CDR1 and CDR2: MNHNY, SVGAGI (reference sequence). The trim removed 5 bases at V and 3 bases at J, leaving 6 bases unmatched. CDR3 length: 15 residues. DNA for the CDR3: TGTGCCAGCAGTCCCGCTACTAGCGGGGGCTACGAGCAGTACTTC. Protein sequence: CASSPATSGGYEQYF.

This clonotype is classed as medium-sized. This chain connects TRBV5-4 to TRBJ2-7; the match to TRBD1 covers 7 bases. CDR3 length: 15 residues. The V and J ends lost 0 bases and 3 bases, in that order; junction bases with no gene match: 6. CDR1 SGHNT and CDR2 YYREEE come from the germline V gene (reference sequence). The chain's CDR3 is CASSLERGLSYEQYF. The CDR3 bases are TGTGCCAGCAGCTTGGAGAGGGGGCTAAGCTACGAGCAGTACTTC.

This clonotype counts as medium-sized. This chain joins TRBV27 and TRBJ2-3; no definite D call. Per germline, CDR1 MNHEY and CDR2 SMNVEV (reference sequence). The CDR3 sequence is 14 residues long. V lost 5 bases and J lost 0, with 9 bases in between. The CDR3: CASSPRFSTDTQYF. Here the CDR3 DNA reads TGTGCCAGCAGTCCCCGTTTTAGCACAGATACGCAGTATTTT.

The rearrangement joins TRBV20-1 to TRBJ1-2; TRBD1 matches at 9 bases. The CDR3 is 14 amino acids. Germline CDR1 DFQATT, CDR2 SNEGSKA (reference sequence). Trimming at V came to 0 bases and at J to 6 bases, leaving 5 bases not matched to a gene. The DNA of the CDR3 is TGCAGTGCTAGAGAATCCACAGGGGGCAATGGCTACACCTTC. As protein: CSARESTGGNGYTF.

A few counts support this clonotype. The V call is TRBV30, the J call TRBJ1-1; D might be TRBD1 (5 bases). V was trimmed by 2 bases and J by 0 bases, leaving 13 bases between them. Germline values: CDR1 GTSNPN, CDR2 SVGIG (reference sequence). The CDR3 is 15 amino acids. The CDR3 coding sequence is TGTGCCTGGAGTAGAGGGGTGGTCATGAACACTGAAGCTTTCTTT. This sequence encodes CAWSRGVVMNTEAFF.

In its sample, this clonotype ranks as medium-sized. The chain uses TRBV24-1 and TRBJ1-1, with unresolved D. CDR1 is KGHDR and CDR2 is SFDVKD in the germline V gene. V dropped 11 bases and J dropped 2 bases, with 14 bases sitting between them. This CDR3 has 13 amino acids. The CDR3 DNA reads TGTGCCAGGATGGGAAGGATAAACACTGAAGCTTTCTTT. It codes for CARMGRINTEAFF.

The chain is built from TRBV28 and TRBJ1-5, with D hard to call. This CDR3 has 13 residues. Per germline, CDR1 MDHEN and CDR2 SYDVKM. Trimming pared 4 bases from V and 9 bases from J, leaving 13 bases between. CDR3 loop: CASSSDRAMPQHF. The CDR3 DNA reads as TGTGCCAGCAGTTCCGACCGCGCGATGCCCCAGCATTTT.

At least ten counts were recorded for this clonotype. The chain has TRBV19 and TRBJ2-6, with 11 bases matching TRBD1. The CDR3 totals 19 residues. Germline V gene sequence: CDR1 LNHDA, CDR2 SQIVND (reference sequence). V was clipped by 2 bases and J by 4 bases; unmatched bases: 10. DNA of the CDR3: TGTGCCAGTAGTATAAGGACAGGGGGCGGTGCATCGGGGGCCAACGTCCTGACTTTC. This translates into CASSIRTGGGASGANVLTF.

By sample fraction, this clonotype is medium-sized. The rearrangement links TRBV20-1 to TRBJ1-5, with 7 positions matching TRBD1. Germline V CDR1 and CDR2: DFQATT, SNEGSKA (reference sequence). Losses at the gene ends were 0 bases for V and 7 bases for J; bases not matched to a gene: 9. This CDR3 has 15 residues. For the CDR3, the DNA is TGCAGTGCTAGAGACTCCGGACAGGCTGCCCAGCCCCAGCATTTT. Translation gives CSARDSGQAAQPQHF.